The clone carrying this T cell receptor beta chain is classed as medium-sized (0.01 to 0.1%). The CDR3 runs 15 residues. CDR1 is SGHKS and CDR2 is YYEKEE in the germline V gene (reference sequence). V was shortened by 3 bases and J by 6 bases, with 15 bases between the two germline ends. Using approximately 15 ng of total RNA, TCR libraries were made with the QIAseq Immune Repertoire TCR panel. MiXCR was run by TCRdb on the reads, yielding one entry per CDR3 protein. Among some 270 distinct CDR3 sequences listed, 9.5% to 13% were seen once. From live CD3+CD8+TCRalphabeta+ cells, four PD-1 and/or TIGIT subsets were sorted. The record originates from a study of circulating CD8 cells and anti-PD-1 response in melanoma.

This TCR was recovered from a human donor with melanoma. The chain joins TRBV5-5 to TRBJ1-4, with D tentatively TRBD1 (6 bases). The sequenced sample was CD8+ T cells from PBMCs, obtained at baseline or after one month of anti-PD-1 therapy (not recorded which). The CDR3: CASSSRGGEDEKLFF. The CDR3 DNA sequence: TGTGCCAGCAGCTCCAGGGGAGGGGAGGATGAAAAACTGTTTTTT.